A selection of T cell receptor beta chains follows, all from one sample in a study of T cell repertoires in cytomegalovirus infection. Their antigen targets remain unknown. TCRdb reprocessed the reads via MiXCR and lists one record per CDR3 protein. The repertoire holds roughly 570,000 distinct CDR3 sequences, with around 40% as singletons. The sample in question was cultured PBMCs, obtained from culture after CMV antigen stimulation. All receptors derive from a human donor in good health (CMV status not recorded). Some clones in this sample may be carry-over from other donors' samples. Each CDR3 is given with its conserved first and last residue. D genes are given only for firm matches. A clone size is listed for some rows: how often the clone was seen (once, few, many), or a class if it is expanded.

abundance: NA
d_gene: TRBD2
j_gene: TRBJ2-1
v_gene: TRBV18
CDR3aa: CASSPIAGENYNEQFF
CDR3nt: TGTGCCAGCTCACCTATAGCGGGAGAAAACTACAATGAGCAGTTCTTC

abundance: NA
d_gene: NA
j_gene: TRBJ2-1
v_gene: TRBV6-6
CDR3aa: CASSLPPGGEQFF
CDR3nt: TGTGCCAGCAGTCTTCCCCCCGGGGGTGAGCAGTTCTTC

abundance: few
d_gene: TRBD2
j_gene: TRBJ2-5
v_gene: TRBV7-2
CDR3aa: CASSLARLAGHFGTQYF
CDR3nt: TGTGCCAGCAGCTTAGCGCGACTAGCGGGTCACTTCGGGACCCAGTACTTC

abundance: NA
d_gene: TRBD2
j_gene: TRBJ2-3
v_gene: TRBV7-2
CDR3aa: CASSFPLANTDTQYF
CDR3nt: TGTGCCAGCAGCTTCCCACTAGCGAACACAGATACGCAGTATTTT

abundance: NA
d_gene: TRBD2
j_gene: TRBJ2-1
v_gene: TRBV6-5
CDR3aa: CASSPGGEYNEQFF
CDR3nt: TGTGCCAGCAGTCCGGGAGGCGAATACAATGAGCAGTTCTTC

abundance: NA
d_gene: NA
j_gene: TRBJ2-1
v_gene: TRBV7-6
CDR3aa: CASSLNTLYNEQFF
CDR3nt: TGTGCCAGCAGCTTAAATACTCTATACAATGAGCAGTTCTTC

abundance: few
d_gene: NA
j_gene: TRBJ2-3
v_gene: TRBV11-2
CDR3aa: CASSTGVGMTDTQYF
CDR3nt: TGTGCCAGCAGCACGGGAGTGGGGATGACAGATACGCAGTATTTT

abundance: NA
d_gene: NA
j_gene: TRBJ1-6
v_gene: TRBV20-1
CDR3aa: CSARDGAAQAYNSPLHF
CDR3nt: TGCAGTGCTAGAGATGGGGCAGCGCAGGCCTATAATTCACCCCTCCACTTT

abundance: NA
d_gene: TRBD1
j_gene: TRBJ2-3
v_gene: TRBV12-3/TRBV12-4
CDR3aa: CASSLKARGMAMLTDTQYF
CDR3nt: TGTGCCAGCAGTTTAAAGGCCAGGGGGATGGCGATGCTCACAGATACGCAGTATTTT

abundance: NA
d_gene: NA
j_gene: TRBJ2-2
v_gene: TRBV11-3
CDR3aa: CASSFGPSTGELFF
CDR3nt: TGTGCCAGCAGCTTTGGACCTTCCACCGGGGAGCTGTTTTTT

abundance: NA
d_gene: NA
j_gene: TRBJ1-4
v_gene: TRBV20-1
CDR3aa: CSAKLGTNEKLFF
CDR3nt: TGCAGTGCCAAGCTGGGGACTAATGAAAAACTGTTTTTT

abundance: NA
d_gene: TRBD2
j_gene: TRBJ2-5
v_gene: TRBV3-1
CDR3aa: CASNREGLETQYF
CDR3nt: TGTGCCAGCAACCGGGAGGGCCTTGAGACCCAGTACTTC

abundance: few
d_gene: NA
j_gene: TRBJ2-3
v_gene: TRBV4-1
CDR3aa: CASSQDTEVGLEQYF
CDR3nt: TGCGCCAGCAGCCAAGATACAGAGGTTGGTCTTGAGCAGTATTTT

abundance: few
d_gene: TRBD2
j_gene: TRBJ2-1
v_gene: TRBV12-3/TRBV12-4
CDR3aa: CASTLRAGGPYNEQFF
CDR3nt: TGTGCCAGCACCCTCCGGGCGGGGGGGCCCTACAATGAGCAGTTCTTC

abundance: NA
d_gene: TRBD2
j_gene: TRBJ2-7
v_gene: TRBV20-1
CDR3aa: CSAKRGGYEQYF
CDR3nt: TGCAGTGCCAAGCGGGGGGGTTACGAGCAGTACTTC

abundance: few
d_gene: TRBD2
j_gene: TRBJ2-2
v_gene: TRBV6-2/TRBV6-3
CDR3aa: CASSRRLALNTGELFF
CDR3nt: TGTGCCAGCAGCCGCCGACTAGCGCTCAACACCGGGGAGCTGTTTTTT

abundance: NA
d_gene: NA
j_gene: TRBJ1-4
v_gene: TRBV4-1
CDR3aa: CASSQDVVRGRAEKLFF
CDR3nt: TGCGCCAGCAGCCAAGATGTTGTGAGGGGCCGGGCTGAAAAACTGTTTTTT

abundance: many
d_gene: NA
j_gene: TRBJ2-7
v_gene: TRBV7-2
CDR3aa: CASSLTGQFEQYF
CDR3nt: TGTGCCAGCAGCTTAACCGGACAGTTCGAGCAGTACTTC

abundance: NA
d_gene: NA
j_gene: TRBJ2-3
v_gene: TRBV28
CDR3aa: CARRTRGGTDTQYF
CDR3nt: TGTGCCAGACGGACCAGGGGTGGCACAGATACGCAGTATTTT

abundance: few
d_gene: NA
j_gene: TRBJ1-6
v_gene: TRBV19
CDR3aa: CASSRIQGSASPLHF
CDR3nt: TGTGCCAGTAGTAGGATACAGGGCTCAGCTTCACCCCTCCACTTT

abundance: few
d_gene: TRBD2
j_gene: TRBJ2-1
v_gene: TRBV7-2
CDR3aa: CASSWRLADNEQFF
CDR3nt: TGTGCCAGCAGCTGGCGACTAGCAGACAATGAGCAGTTCTTC

abundance: NA
d_gene: NA
j_gene: TRBJ2-2
v_gene: TRBV6-2/TRBV6-3
CDR3aa: CASSTPYTGELFF
CDR3nt: TGTGCCAGCAGTACCCCTTACACCGGGGAGCTGTTTTTT

abundance: NA
d_gene: NA
j_gene: TRBJ2-1
v_gene: TRBV11-2
CDR3aa: CASSLDGGRLIF
CDR3nt: TGTGCCAGCAGCTTAGATGGGGGGCGCTTGATCTTC

abundance: NA
d_gene: NA
j_gene: TRBJ2-1
v_gene: TRBV11-2
CDR3aa: CASSFETDNEQFF
CDR3nt: TGTGCCAGCAGCTTCGAGACGGACAATGAGCAGTTCTTC

abundance: few
d_gene: TRBD2
j_gene: TRBJ2-2
v_gene: TRBV10-3
CDR3aa: CAIRDFGPDRGRSGRVTGELFF
CDR3nt: TGTGCCATCAGAGATTTTGGGCCTGACAGGGGCAGAAGCGGGAGGGTGACCGGGGAGCTGTTTTTT

abundance: many
d_gene: TRBD1
j_gene: TRBJ2-4
v_gene: TRBV7-2
CDR3aa: CASSEPRGQQYF
CDR3nt: TGTGCCAGCAGCGAACCCCGGGGACAGCAGTACTTC

abundance: NA
d_gene: NA
j_gene: TRBJ2-1
v_gene: TRBV11-2
CDR3aa: CASRRSGSSYNEQFF
CDR3nt: TGTGCCAGCAGGCGAAGCGGCAGCTCCTACAATGAGCAGTTCTTC

abundance: few
d_gene: NA
j_gene: TRBJ2-3
v_gene: TRBV7-2
CDR3aa: CASSFALKTDTQYF
CDR3nt: TGTGCCAGCAGCTTCGCTCTCAAAACAGATACGCAGTATTTT

abundance: NA
d_gene: NA
j_gene: TRBJ2-1
v_gene: TRBV29-1
CDR3aa: CSGRRAANNEQFF
CDR3nt: TGCAGCGGGCGGAGGGCGGCAAACAATGAGCAGTTCTTC

abundance: NA
d_gene: NA
j_gene: TRBJ2-1
v_gene: TRBV14
CDR3aa: CASSQVVGASRYNEQFF
CDR3nt: TGTGCCAGCAGCCAGGTGGTCGGGGCTAGCAGATACAATGAGCAGTTCTTC

abundance: few
d_gene: NA
j_gene: TRBJ2-5
v_gene: TRBV6-2/TRBV6-3
CDR3aa: CASSGPPVYRLETQYF
CDR3nt: TGTGCCAGCAGTGGCCCCCCGGTCTACCGGCTAGAGACCCAGTACTTC

abundance: few
d_gene: TRBD1
j_gene: TRBJ2-1
v_gene: TRBV7-2
CDR3aa: CASSLYRDSYNEQFF
CDR3nt: TGTGCCAGCAGCCTCTACCGGGACAGTTACAATGAGCAGTTCTTC

abundance: few
d_gene: NA
j_gene: TRBJ1-1
v_gene: TRBV3-1
CDR3aa: CASSQDRDAEAFF
CDR3nt: TGTGCCAGCAGCCAAGACAGGGACGCTGAAGCTTTCTTT

abundance: few
d_gene: TRBD2
j_gene: TRBJ2-5
v_gene: TRBV7-6
CDR3aa: CASRGLAETQYF
CDR3nt: TGTGCCAGCCGCGGACTAGCAGAGACCCAGTACTTC

abundance: few
d_gene: NA
j_gene: TRBJ1-1
v_gene: TRBV7-2
CDR3aa: CASSLEAVNTEAFF
CDR3nt: TGTGCCAGCAGCTTAGAGGCAGTGAACACTGAAGCTTTCTTT

abundance: NA
d_gene: NA
j_gene: TRBJ2-3
v_gene: TRBV6-1
CDR3aa: CASSGVAGPEGLDTQYF
CDR3nt: TGTGCCAGCAGTGGAGTCGCTGGGCCAGAAGGGTTGGATACGCAGTATTTT

abundance: NA
d_gene: TRBD2
j_gene: TRBJ2-2
v_gene: TRBV10-3
CDR3aa: CAINVGTSGGTNTGELFF
CDR3nt: TGTGCCATCAATGTTGGGACTAGCGGGGGGACGAACACCGGGGAGCTGTTTTTT

abundance: few
d_gene: TRBD1
j_gene: TRBJ1-1
v_gene: TRBV18
CDR3aa: CASSPDRGREAFF
CDR3nt: TGTGCCAGCTCTCCGGACAGGGGGCGTGAGGCTTTCTTT

abundance: few
d_gene: TRBD2
j_gene: TRBJ2-3
v_gene: TRBV19
CDR3aa: CASLSLAAGDTQYF
CDR3nt: TGTGCCAGTCTGAGCCTAGCGGCGGGGGATACGCAGTATTTT

abundance: few
d_gene: NA
j_gene: TRBJ1-4
v_gene: TRBV28
CDR3aa: CASSVPREANEKLFF
CDR3nt: TGTGCCAGCAGTGTCCCGAGGGAGGCTAATGAAAAACTGTTTTTT